The 22 T cell receptor beta chains reported below all come from one sample, sequenced in a study of a mutant IDH1 vaccine in newly diagnosed glioma. Sequencing used immunoSEQ multiplex PCR; TCRdb keeps in-frame clones, though not all of them. The sample records tens of thousands of clones, around nine tenths being singletons. Documented time point: week 35, safety follow-up. The content of each vaccine dose was 300 ug of mutant IDH1 20-mer peptide, and topical imiquimod accompanied it. Antigens for these TCRs are unknown. The input for sequencing was PBMCs, taken from a glioma patient whose treatment included an IDH1 peptide vaccine. These receptors all come from a woman between 40 and 55 years old with glioma.

The rearrangement uses TRBV20-1 and TRBJ1-2; D might be TRBD1 (6 bases). CDR3 length: 11 amino acids. Trimming cost V 0 bases and J 8 bases, with 7 bases left between them. Per germline, CDR1 DFQATT and CDR2 SNEGSKA (reference sequence). The CDR3 bases are TGCAGTGCTAGAGAGGGGGCCGGCTACACCTTC. It specifies CSAREGAGYTF.

This clone was found once. This rearrangement joins TRBV28 to TRBJ1-1; D is unclear. The CDR3 runs to 11 residues. V shed 4 bases and J shed 1 base, with 1 base lying between them. Germline V gene data show CDR1 as MDHEN and CDR2 as SYDVKM. CDR3 nucleotides: TGTGCCAGCAGTTCGAACACTGAAGCTTTCTTT. It encodes CASSSNTEAFF.

V usage is TRBV2 and J usage is TRBJ2-6; TRBD1 matches at 7 bases. CDR1 and CDR2 from the germline V gene are SNHLY and FYNNEI. This CDR3 region has 17 residues. V lost 6 bases, J lost 0 bases, and 8 bases stayed unmatched. CDR3 bases: TGTGCCAGCAGACCCGGGACAGTGAACTCTGGGGCCAACGTCCTGACTTTC. Translated: CASRPGTVNSGANVLTF. The full variable domain, with the rest looked up from reference TRBV2 and TRBJ2-6, is EPEVTQTPSHQVTQMGQEVILRCVPISNHLYFYWYRQILGQKVEFLVSFYNNEISEKSEIFDDQFSVERPDGSNFTLKIRSTKLEDSAMYFCASRPGTVNSGANVLTFGAGSRLTVL.

The V gene is TRBV13, the J gene TRBJ1-2, with 11 bases identical to TRBD1. This CDR3 has 15 amino acids. Germline values: CDR1 PRHDT, CDR2 FYEKMQ (reference sequence). After removal of 5 bases from V and 7 bases from J, the junction contained 9 bases not matched to a gene. The CDR3, as DNA: TGTGCCAGCAGCCGAACCGGACAGGGGGCGGCTGGCTACACCTTC. The encoded protein is CASSRTGQGAAGYTF.

The V gene is TRBV19, the J gene TRBJ1-1, with D uncertain. The germline V gene has CDR1 LNHDA and CDR2 SQIVND (reference sequence). V lost 4 bases to trimming and J lost 2 bases, with 8 bases between them. The CDR3 length is 13 residues. The DNA of the CDR3 is TGTGCCAGTAGTAAAGAATCTAACACTGAAGCTTTCTTT. Protein sequence: CASSKESNTEAFF.

V usage is TRBV4-1 and J usage is TRBJ2-7, with 9 bases fitting TRBD1. This CDR3 has 15 amino acids. Trimming took 2 bases from V and 5 from J; bases not matched to a gene: 7. Germline CDR1 and CDR2: MGHRA and YSYEKL. For the CDR3, the DNA is TGCGCCAGCAGCCAAATCACAGGGGGCATGAACGAGCAGTACTTC. Translation gives CASSQITGGMNEQYF.

The CDR3 region is CSVYGQGVAGELFF. In DNA, the CDR3 is TGCAGCGTTTACGGGCAGGGGGTCGCCGGGGAGCTGTTTTTT. This sequence joins TRBV29-1 and TRBJ2-2; 7 positions agree with TRBD1. The length of the CDR3 is 14 residues. CDR1 SQVTM and CDR2 ANQGSEA come from the germline V gene. After removal of 5 bases from V and 6 bases from J, the junction contained 9 bases not matched to a gene.

This clone was seen more than once but under ten times. The V and J genes are TRBV28 and TRBJ1-5; the D gene is possibly TRBD1 (5 bases). The germline CDR1 and CDR2 sequences are MDHEN and SYDVKM. Trimming removed 2 bases at V and 7 bases at J, with 12 bases between. The CDR3 totals 14 residues. CDR3 DNA: TGTGCCAGCAGTTTAGTTGGGGGGTACCAGCCCCAGCATTTT. Translating it yields CASSLVGGYQPQHF.

The gene calls are TRBV5-1 and TRBJ2-1; no firm D call. The CDR3 runs 13 residues. V lost 0 bases to trimming and J lost 7 bases, with 8 bases between them. Looked up from germline, CDR1 is SGHRS and CDR2 is YFSETQ. Here the CDR3 DNA reads TGCGCCAGCAGCTTGGATTATCGAAATGAGCAGTTCTTC. This codes for CASSLDYRNEQFF. Full variable domain (remainder filled in from reference TRBV5-1 and TRBJ2-1): KAGVTQTPRYLIKTRGQQVTLSCSPISGHRSVSWYQQTPGQGLQFLFEYFSETQRNKGNFPGRFSGRQFSNSRSEMNVSTLELGDSALYLCASSLDYRNEQFFGPGTRLTVL.

The chain employs TRBV4-3 and TRBJ1-2, with TRBD1 as a possible D gene (5 bases). Germline V lookup: CDR1 LGHNA, CDR2 YSLEER. V was trimmed by 2 bases and J by 4 bases, leaving 11 bases between them. The CDR3 has 14 amino acids. CDR3 nucleotides: TGCGCCAGCAGCCAACTAGGAGACAGCTATGGCTACACCTTC. This sequence encodes CASSQLGDSYGYTF.

The chain combines TRBV9 with TRBJ2-2, with D uncertain. V lost 4 bases, J lost 1 base, and 8 bases lay in between. The length of the CDR3 is 14 residues. Germline-derived CDR1 and CDR2 are SGDLS and YYNGEE. DNA of the CDR3: TGTGCCAGCAGCCCCCGACAGAACACCGGGGAGCTGTTTTTT. Amino acids: CASSPRQNTGELFF.

The CDR3 DNA follows: TGTGCCAGTAGTAGCCTACGGAGCAATCAGCCCCAGCATTTT. This translates into CASSSLRSNQPQHF. This chain links TRBV19 with TRBJ1-5; D unresolved. V dropped 4 bases and J dropped 1 base, with 8 bases sitting between them. Germline lookup yields CDR1 LNHDA and CDR2 SQIVND (reference sequence). The CDR3 extends over 14 amino acids.

This clone was counted a single time. The J gene is TRBJ2-7, the V gene TRBV4-3; 8 nucleotides line up with TRBD1. Germline V gives CDR1 LGHNA, CDR2 YSLEER. The junction had 6 bases not matched to a gene; V was cut back by 3 bases and J by 5 bases. CDR3 length: 14 residues. DNA of the CDR3: TGCGCCAGCAGCCACACCAGGGGGCGGAACGAGCAGTACTTC. It specifies CASSHTRGRNEQYF.

V and J are TRBV7-2 and TRBJ2-5, with 7 positions matching TRBD2. V trimming: 5 bases; J trimming: 7 bases; junction bases outside the gene matches: 10. Germline CDR1 and CDR2: SGHTA and FQGNSA. This CDR3 has 14 amino acids. CDR3 amino acids: CASSPRLWGGTQYF. DNA for the CDR3: TGTGCCAGCAGCCCCCGCCTATGGGGGGGGACCCAGTACTTC.

The CDR3: CASSLIPVGDIQYF. Written as DNA, the CDR3 is TGTGCCAGCAGCCTCATCCCCGTAGGTGACATTCAGTACTTC. The chain couples TRBV9 to TRBJ2-4; D not certain. Trimming took off 4 bases at V and 8 bases at J, with 16 bases between the two ends. The germline V gene encodes CDR1 SGDLS and CDR2 YYNGEE. This CDR3 has 14 residues.

The chain couples TRBV7-8 to TRBJ2-3, with 8 bases that match TRBD1. The CDR3 has 17 residues. Trimming took 4 bases from V and 0 from J; bases not matched to a gene: 9. Germline lookup yields CDR1 SGHVS and CDR2 FQNEAQ. CDR3 sequence: CASSYNRDRPSTDTQYF. DNA for the CDR3: TGTGCCAGCAGCTACAATAGGGACAGGCCTAGCACAGATACGCAGTATTTT.

The J gene is TRBJ2-7, the V gene TRBV7-9; TRBD2 agrees at 10 bases. The CDR3 has 15 residues. Trimming took 1 base from V and 5 from J; bases not matched to a gene: 5. Germline V gene data show CDR1 as SEHNR and CDR2 as FQNEAQ (reference sequence). CDR3 nucleotide sequence: TGTGCCAGCAGCTTAGTTCCGGGACTAGCGAACGAGCAGTACTTC. As protein: CASSLVPGLANEQYF.

The CDR3 sequence: CASSQGTTNEKLFF. In DNA form, the CDR3 reads TGTGCCAGCTCACAGGGGACAACTAATGAAAAACTGTTTTTT. V and J are TRBV18 and TRBJ1-4, with a tentative D call TRBD1 (5 bases). From germline, CDR1 is KGHSH and CDR2 LQKENI. V shed 4 bases and J shed 0 bases, with 6 bases lying between them. The CDR3 consists of 14 residues.

V gene TRBV6-1 combines with J gene TRBJ2-1; D ambiguous. Deletions cut 1 base from V and 6 bases from J, with 16 bases between. This CDR3 region has 16 residues. The V gene's germline CDR1 is MNHNS and CDR2 SASEGT. The CDR3 loop reads CASSEDVFHPLNEQFF. CDR3 sequence (DNA): TGTGCCAGCAGTGAAGATGTTTTCCACCCCCTCAATGAGCAGTTCTTC.

This chain connects TRBV7-6 to TRBJ2-7; D call uncertain. The CDR3 spans 14 residues. V was shortened by 5 bases and J by 3 bases, with 14 bases between the two germline ends. The germline V gene encodes CDR1 SGHVS and CDR2 FNYEAQ. CDR3 protein: CASSPTTGIYEQYF. CDR3 nucleotide sequence: TGTGCCAGCAGCCCGACCACTGGGATCTACGAGCAGTACTTC.

The chain recombines TRBV4-2 with TRBJ1-5; 7 bases match TRBD1. The CDR3 is 16 residues long. V lost 3 bases, J lost 2 bases, and 7 bases stayed unmatched. CDR1 is LGHNA, CDR2 YNFKEQ, per germline. CDR3 sequence reads: CASSQKGQPGNQPQHF. CDR3 nucleotide sequence: TGTGCCAGCAGCCAGAAGGGACAGCCGGGCAATCAGCCCCAGCATTTT.

The rearrangement uses TRBV9 and TRBJ2-1, with TRBD2 matching over 13 bases. The ends lost 4 bases at V and 9 bases at J; junction bases unmatched: 10. This CDR3 spans 16 amino acids. Germline CDR1 reads SGDLS; CDR2 reads YYNGEE. The CDR3 here is CASSPSAGLAGPEQFF. The DNA for the CDR3 is TGTGCCAGCAGCCCTAGCGCGGGACTAGCGGGGCCTGAGCAGTTCTTC.